This TCR beta chain was retrieved from a study of blood T cell repertoires in COVID-19. The CDR3 spans 14 residues. V lost 2 bases, J lost 1 base, and 1 base stayed unmatched. Germline V gene lookup returns CDR1 MDHEN and CDR2 SYDVKM. TCRdb keeps only in-frame clones here, not all; method: immunoSEQ multiplex PCR. The sample lists about 300,000 clones, around 87% occurring once. This TCR came from a man in his 70s with acute or convalescent COVID-19. The material sequenced was peripheral blood. The chain is built from TRBV28 and TRBJ2-5; the match to TRBD1 covers 7 bases. In DNA form, the CDR3 reads TGTGCCAGCAGTTTACCAGGGGGCCAAGAGACCCAGTACTTC. It encodes CASSLPGGQETQYF.